The 30 T cell receptor beta chains below come from one sample, sequenced in a study of PD-1 blockade in classical Hodgkin lymphoma. The method was immunoSEQ multiplex PCR; TCRdb's version includes in-frame clones alone and lacks a portion of them. The sample includes roughly 1,200 clones, around 84% of them seen just once. Each of the patients experienced relapse following autologous stem cell transplantation, and their brentuximab vedotin exposure differed. Sequenced here: peripheral blood mononuclear cells (PBMCs), sampled at baseline. Every receptor here comes from a human donor with classical Hodgkin lymphoma.

The chain is built from TRBV10-2 and TRBJ2-4, with 11 bases that match TRBD2. This CDR3 has 20 amino acids. The V gene end was trimmed by 2 bases and the J gene end by 2 bases; junction bases not matched to a gene: 14. The germline V gene encodes CDR1 WSHSY and CDR2 SAAADI. The CDR3 sequence is CASSEDPGTSGDPPKNIQYF. CDR3 coding DNA: TGCGCCAGCAGTGAGGACCCCGGGACTAGCGGCGACCCACCCAAAAACATTCAGTACTTC.

DNA for the CDR3: TGCAGTGCAGGGGAAAAAAACATTCAGTACTTC. As protein: CSAGEKNIQYF. The genes are TRBV20-1 and TRBJ2-4, with D possibly TRBD1 on 5 matching bases. The V gene's germline CDR1 is DFQATT and CDR2 SNEGSKA (reference sequence). The CDR3 length is 11 residues. V dropped 6 bases and J dropped 4 bases, with 7 bases sitting between them.

This clone is classed as hyperexpanded. This sequence joins TRBV15 and TRBJ1-5; tentative D call: TRBD1 (6 bases). Trimming shortened V by 3 bases and J by 7 bases, and 16 bases separated the two germline ends. The CDR3 is 15 amino acids. CDR1 LNHNV and CDR2 YYDKDF come from the germline V gene (reference sequence). The CDR3 DNA reads as TGTGCCACCAGCAGCGGCAGGGGCCCGGGCCAGCCCCAGCATTTT. This sequence encodes CATSSGRGPGQPQHF.

The chain joins TRBV5-1 to TRBJ1-6; the match to TRBD1 covers 8 bases. The germline V gene encodes CDR1 SGHRS and CDR2 YFSETQ. The CDR3 is 16 amino acids. The trim removed 4 bases at V and 7 bases at J, leaving 10 bases unmatched. DNA of the CDR3: TGCGCCAGCAGCCCGACAGGGGAGGCGAGGAATTCACCCCTCCACTTT. Amino acids: CASSPTGEARNSPLHF.

The J gene is TRBJ1-1, the V gene TRBV28, with a possible D match to TRBD1 (6 bases). Between the trimmed V and J ends, which lost 8 bases and 8 bases, there was a span of 9 bases. The CDR3 is 10 residues long. Germline CDR1 and CDR2: MDHEN and SYDVKM. Here the CDR3 reads CASGGREAFF. The CDR3 DNA sequence: TGTGCCAGCGGGGGGCGCGAAGCTTTCTTT. The full variable domain, completed using reference TRBV28 and TRBJ1-1, is DVKVTQSSRYLVKRTGEKVFLECVQDMDHENMFWYRQDPGLGLRLIYFSYDVKMKEKGDIPEGYSVSREKKERFSLILESASTNQTSMYLCASGGREAFFGQGTRLTVV.

The rearrangement links TRBV15 to TRBJ2-3; D not resolved. This CDR3 has 13 amino acids. V was clipped by 2 bases and J by 6 bases, with 9 bases between them. Germline V lookup: CDR1 LNHNV, CDR2 YYDKDF (reference sequence). The CDR3 spells CATSRSPGDTQYF. CDR3 nucleotide sequence: TGTGCCACCAGCAGATCTCCCGGGGATACGCAGTATTTT.

This clone came up once. The CDR3 DNA reads as TGTGCCAGTAGTATCAACAGGGTACAGCCCCAGCATTTT. It translates to CASSINRVQPQHF. V usage is TRBV19 and J usage is TRBJ1-5; D perhaps matches TRBD1 (6 bases). CDR3 length: 13 amino acids. V was trimmed by 3 bases and J by 7 bases, leaving 10 bases between them. Germline CDR1 is LNHDA and CDR2 is SQIVND (reference sequence).

This chain links TRBV5-5 with TRBJ2-7; D unresolved. CDR3 length equals 11 residues. Germline V gene lookup returns CDR1 SGHKS and CDR2 YYEKEE (reference sequence). Trimming stripped 1 base from V and 6 bases from J, with 5 bases between. The CDR3 sequence: CASSLFGEQYV. Written as DNA, the CDR3 is TGTGCCAGCAGCTTGTTCGGCGAGCAGTACGTC.

The rearrangement uses TRBV7-9 and TRBJ1-2; the D is unclear. The CDR3 consists of 13 residues. V was pared by 5 bases and J by 4 bases, with 11 bases between. The germline gives CDR1 SEHNR, CDR2 FQNEAQ (reference sequence). The CDR3 DNA sequence: TGTGCCAGCAGCCAACCCGACGGCTATGGCTACACCTTC. It translates to CASSQPDGYGYTF. Supplemented by reference TRBV7-9 and TRBJ1-2, the full variable domain reads DTGVSQNPRHKITKRGQNVTFRCDPISEHNRLYWYRQTLGQGPEFLTYFQNEAQLEKSRLLSDRFSAERPKGSFSTLEIQRTEQGDSAMYLCASSQPDGYGYTFGSGTRLTVV.

CDR3 coding DNA: TGTGCCAGCAGCTTGGGTCCAACACACAATGAGCAGTTCTTC. Its protein is CASSLGPTHNEQFF. The V call is TRBV7-8, the J call TRBJ2-1, with unresolved D. Germline values: CDR1 SGHVS, CDR2 FQNEAQ. The CDR3 loop spans 14 amino acids. Between the trimmed V and J ends, which lost 3 bases and 5 bases, there was a span of 11 bases.

Remarks on this clone: A junction end diverges from the germline sequence, so it may reflect a read error. The chain employs TRBV10-3 and TRBJ1-6, with D unresolved. From germline, CDR1 is ENHRY and CDR2 SYGVKD. The CDR3 contains 15 residues. The CDR3 sequence is CAIRESILENSPLHF. The CDR3 DNA sequence: TGTGCCATCAGAGAGTCTATCCTGGAAAATTCACCCCTCCACTTT.

The V gene is TRBV4-2, the J gene TRBJ1-5; D is ambiguous. The CDR3 has 13 residues. Germline lookup yields CDR1 LGHNA and CDR2 YNFKEQ. The V and J ends lost 3 bases and 5 bases respectively, with 8 bases between them. CDR3 nucleotides: TGTGCCAGCAGCCAGGATTCGGATCAGCCCCAGCATTTT. This gives the protein CASSQDSDQPQHF.

The genes are TRBV9 and TRBJ1-3; D is perhaps TRBD1 (5 bases). CDR3 length equals 13 residues. The V end lost 8 bases, the J end lost 4 bases, and 13 bases lay between the germline ends. CDR1 and CDR2 from the germline V gene are SGDLS and YYNGEE. CDR3 in amino acids: CASIRKGGNTIYF. CDR3 bases: TGTGCCAGTATTAGGAAGGGGGGAAACACCATATATTTT. Full variable domain (rest looked up from reference TRBV9 and TRBJ1-3): DSGVTQTPKHLITATGQRVTLRCSPRSGDLSVYWYQQSLDQGLQFLIQYYNGEERAKGNILERFSAQQFPDLHSELNLSSLELGDSALYFCASIRKGGNTIYFGEGSWLTVV.

The chain employs TRBV7-8 and TRBJ1-2; 7 bases map to TRBD1. CDR1 is SGHVS, CDR2 FQNEAQ, per germline. V shed 4 bases and J 7 bases; nucleotides not matched to a gene: 9. The CDR3 is 14 amino acids. The CDR3 bases are TGTGCCAGCAGCTCCTGGGGACAGCCATTTGGCTACACCTTC. It is translated as CASSSWGQPFGYTF.

This clone was counted once. The V call is TRBV2, the J call TRBJ1-5; 7 bases align to TRBD1. V trimming: 2 bases; J trimming: 4 bases; junction bases outside the gene matches: 2. Germline V gives CDR1 SNHLY, CDR2 FYNNEI. The length of the CDR3 is 14 residues. The CDR3 loop reads CASSETGVNQPQHF. In DNA form, the CDR3 reads TGTGCCAGCAGTGAAACAGGGGTGAATCAGCCCCAGCATTTT.

The chain combines TRBV28 with TRBJ1-6, with 7 bases identical to TRBD1. The germline CDR1 and CDR2 sequences are MDHEN and SYDVKM. The length of the CDR3 is 17 residues. Trimming removed 6 bases from V and 0 bases from J; junction bases left unmatched: 8. This CDR3 is CASRRGGQDSYNSPLHF. Here the CDR3 DNA reads TGTGCCAGCAGACGAGGCGGACAGGACTCCTATAATTCACCCCTCCACTTT.

This rearrangement joins TRBV5-1 to TRBJ1-2; D remains ambiguous. Germline-derived CDR1 and CDR2 are SGHRS and YFSETQ. The CDR3 sequence is 13 residues long. V lost 4 bases and J lost 6, with 13 bases in between. This CDR3 reads CASSESAHHGYTF. Here the CDR3 DNA reads TGCGCCAGCAGCGAATCAGCGCATCATGGCTACACCTTC.

The CDR3 loop reads CASSLGSGRWNEQFF. The CDR3 DNA reads TGTGCCAGCAGCTTAGGGTCAGGACGATGGAATGAGCAGTTCTTC. The genes are TRBV7-6 and TRBJ2-1, with D unclear. CDR1 and CDR2 (germline): SGHVS, FNYEAQ. The CDR3 extends over 15 amino acids. V was pared by 1 base and J by 7 bases, with 14 bases between.

The V gene is TRBV7-9, the J gene TRBJ2-7, with D perhaps matching TRBD1 (5 bases). Germline V CDR1 and CDR2: SEHNR, FQNEAQ (reference sequence). CDR3 length: 12 amino acids. Trimming took off 4 bases at V and 4 bases at J, with 8 bases between the two ends. For the CDR3, the DNA is TGTGCCAGCAGCTCTCAGGGATACGAGCAGTACGTC. Translating gives CASSSQGYEQYV.

This chain uses TRBV4-1 with TRBJ2-5, with a possible D match to TRBD2 (6 bases). The CDR3 length is 20 residues. CDR1 is MGHRA and CDR2 is YSYEKL in the germline V gene. The V and J ends lost 1 base and 5 bases respectively, with 29 bases between them. The CDR3 here is CASSQARKEGPWALGETQYF. As DNA, the CDR3 is TGCGCCAGCAGCCAAGCCAGAAAGGAGGGGCCGTGGGCCCTTGGGGAGACCCAGTACTTC.

CDR3 nucleotide sequence: TGTGCCAGCAGCCCGGACAGGGAGAATCAGCCCCAGCATTTT. Protein sequence: CASSPDRENQPQHF. The chain carries TRBV28 and TRBJ1-5, with 8 bases fitting TRBD1. V gave up 6 bases and J gave up 4 bases; unmatched junction bases: 5. This CDR3 comprises 14 residues. Looked up from germline, CDR1 is MDHEN and CDR2 is SYDVKM.

This chain uses TRBV7-9 with TRBJ1-2; D unclear. From germline, CDR1 is SEHNR and CDR2 FQNEAQ (reference sequence). Trimming took 5 bases from V and 2 from J, leaving 12 bases between them. The CDR3 is made up of 14 amino acids. The CDR3 nucleotides are TGTGCCAGCAGCCCCGGACTGACAAACTATGGCTACACCTTC. Protein product: CASSPGLTNYGYTF.

V and J are TRBV14 and TRBJ1-6; D gene unclear. Trimming took off 4 bases at V and 7 bases at J, with 14 bases between the two ends. Germline loops: CDR1 SGHDN, CDR2 FVKESK. This CDR3 is 15 amino acids long. The DNA for the CDR3 is TGTGCCAGCAGCCCCTCAGGAATACTAAATTCACCCCTCCACTTT. This codes for CASSPSGILNSPLHF.

The chain is built from TRBV4-2 and TRBJ2-7; D unclear. The CDR3 contains 14 residues. Per germline, CDR1 LGHNA and CDR2 YNFKEQ. Trimming left V 0 bases short and J 3 bases short, with 9 bases between. CDR3 bases: TGTGCCAGCAGCCAAGATCGTGCAGACTACGAGCAGTACGTC. Residues: CASSQDRADYEQYV.

This chain joins TRBV18 and TRBJ1-1, with TRBD1 matching over 8 bases. This CDR3 is 14 amino acids long. CDR1 is KGHSH and CDR2 is LQKENI in the germline V gene. V shed 3 bases and J 5 bases; nucleotides not matched to a gene: 5. The CDR3 DNA is TGTGCCAGCTCACCTCAGGGGGCGCGGACTGAAGCTTTCTTT. Protein sequence: CASSPQGARTEAFF.

The chain joins TRBV6-1 to TRBJ1-2; perhaps TRBD1 as D (6 bases). The CDR3 sequence is 13 residues long. V was cut by 4 bases and J by 3 bases, with 9 bases left in between. The germline gives CDR1 MNHNS, CDR2 SASEGT. The CDR3 protein is CASSGGGHYGYTF. CDR3 in DNA: TGTGCCAGCAGTGGAGGGGGACACTATGGCTACACCTTC.

This rearrangement joins TRBV7-2 to TRBJ1-1; 7 nucleotides match TRBD1. The CDR3 sequence is 15 residues long. Germline lookup yields CDR1 SGHTA and CDR2 FQGNSA. After removal of 6 bases from V and 1 base from J, the junction contained 8 bases not matched to a gene. DNA for the CDR3: TGTGCCAGCAGTTTACCGGGACAGCGGAACACTGAAGCTTTCTTT. It encodes CASSLPGQRNTEAFF.

The chain joins TRBV2 to TRBJ2-4; the D call may be TRBD1 or TRBD2 (5 bases each). Germline CDR1 and CDR2: SNHLY and FYNNEI. The CDR3 has 14 residues. V was cut by 5 bases and J by 1 base, with 9 bases left in between. CDR3 DNA sequence: TGTGCCAGCAGTCGAGGGGCGGCCAAAAACATTCAGTACTTC. This gives the protein CASSRGAAKNIQYF.

This clone has a handful of counts. V gene TRBV5-6 combines with J gene TRBJ1-6; perhaps TRBD1 as D (6 bases). The length of the CDR3 is 17 residues. CDR1 is SGHDT, CDR2 YYEEEE, per germline. Trimming took 7 bases from V and 6 from J, leaving 23 bases between them. The chain's CDR3 is CASAIGGRQTTNSPLHF. CDR3 nucleotide sequence: TGTGCCAGCGCTATAGGGGGGAGACAGACTACTAATTCACCCCTCCACTTT.

J is TRBJ2-3 and V is TRBV7-9, with a tentative D call TRBD2 (6 bases). This CDR3 spans 16 amino acids. Trimming cost V 3 bases and J 4 bases, with 17 bases left between them. CDR1 and CDR2 from the germline V gene are SEHNR and FQNEAQ (reference sequence). CDR3 residues: CASSFSSHPGADTQYF. The CDR3, as DNA: TGTGCCAGCAGCTTTAGCTCTCACCCGGGGGCAGATACGCAGTATTTT.